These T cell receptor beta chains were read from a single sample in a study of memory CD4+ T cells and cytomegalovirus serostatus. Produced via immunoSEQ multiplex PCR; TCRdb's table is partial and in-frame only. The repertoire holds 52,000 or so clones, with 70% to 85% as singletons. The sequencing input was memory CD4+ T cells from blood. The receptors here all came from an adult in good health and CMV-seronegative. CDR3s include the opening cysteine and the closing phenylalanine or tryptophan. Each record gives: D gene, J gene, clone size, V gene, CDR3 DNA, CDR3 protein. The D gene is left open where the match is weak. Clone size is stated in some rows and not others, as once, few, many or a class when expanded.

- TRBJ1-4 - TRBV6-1 TGTGCCAGCAGTTCCGCCGAGCACAATGAAAAACTGTTTTTT CASSSAEHNEKLFF
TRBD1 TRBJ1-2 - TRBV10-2 TGCGCCAGCAGTGAGGGGACAGCTAACTATGGCTACACCTTC CASSEGTANYGYTF
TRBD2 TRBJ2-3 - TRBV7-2 TGTGCCAGCACTTCGGGGGGACCGGTGGATACGCAGTATTTT CASTSGGPVDTQYF
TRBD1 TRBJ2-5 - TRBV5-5 TGTGCCAGCAACGACAGGGGCCAAGAGACCCAGTACTTC CASNDRGQETQYF
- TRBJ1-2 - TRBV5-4 TGTGCCAGCAGCCGTGGTCTACGAGCAGAATCTACTAACTATGGCTACACCTTC CASSRGLRAESTNYGYTF
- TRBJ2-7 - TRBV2 TGTGCCAGCAGCCAACAGCCAGGGACCTACGAGCAGTACTTC CASSQQPGTYEQYF
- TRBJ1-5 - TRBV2 TGTGCCAGCAGTGATCTCGGTCTGGAGGCCCAGCATTTT CASSDLGLEAQHF
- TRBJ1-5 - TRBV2 TGTGCCAGCAGTGGTCAGGGAATCAATCAGCCCCAGCATTTT CASSGQGINQPQHF
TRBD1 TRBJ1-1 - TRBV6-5 TGTGCCAGCAGGGCAGGGGGAACTGAAGCTTTCTTT CASRAGGTEAFF
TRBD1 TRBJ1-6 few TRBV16 TGTGCCAGCAGCCAACGACAGGGGGGTTCACCCCTCCACTTT CASSQRQGGSPLHF
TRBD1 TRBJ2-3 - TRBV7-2 TGTGCCAGCAGCAAAGCCGGGACAGGGGGGCCAGATACGCAGTATTTT CASSKAGTGGPDTQYF
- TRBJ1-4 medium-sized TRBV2 TGTGCCAGCTCCCGCAGGTCTACTAATGAAAAACTGTTTTTT CASSRRSTNEKLFF
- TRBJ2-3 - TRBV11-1 TGTGCCAGCAGCCCCTCGTTAGGTTCGCAGTATTTT CASSPSLGSQYF
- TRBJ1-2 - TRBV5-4 TGTGCCAGCAGCACCGGGGGCCTCTATGGCTACACCTTC CASSTGGLYGYTF
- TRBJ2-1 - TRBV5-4 TGTGCCAGCAGCTTGGATATAGTCGCGGGGATCTCCTACAATGAGCAGTTCTTC CASSLDIVAGISYNEQFF
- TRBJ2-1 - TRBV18 TGTGCCAGCTCACCCAAGTCGACAGGAGACAATGAGCAGTTCTTC CASSPKSTGDNEQFF
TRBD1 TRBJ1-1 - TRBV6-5 TGTGCCAGCAGGAGGGACCGACAGGGTGAAGCTTTCTTT CASRRDRQGEAFF
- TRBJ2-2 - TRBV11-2 TGTGCCAGCAGCTTAGATAGTCTCGGGGAGCTGTTTTTT CASSLDSLGELFF
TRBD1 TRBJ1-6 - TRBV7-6 TGTGCCAGCAGCTTGGAGGGACAGGCAAATTCACCCCTCCACTTT CASSLEGQANSPLHF
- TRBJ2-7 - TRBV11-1 TGTGCCAGCAGCTTAGAGCTCAACTCCTACGAGCAGTACTTC CASSLELNSYEQYF
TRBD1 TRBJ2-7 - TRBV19 TGTGCCAGTACCCTGACAGGGGGGATAGTCGGCGAGCAGTACTTC CASTLTGGIVGEQYF
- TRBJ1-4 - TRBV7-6 TGTGCCAGCAGTAGAGACACCGGGGGAGAAAAACTGTTTTTT CASSRDTGGEKLFF
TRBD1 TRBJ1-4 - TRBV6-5 TGTGCCAGCAGTTCCGAGCCCCGGGACAGGGGGAAGCTGTTTTTT CASSSEPRDRGKLFF
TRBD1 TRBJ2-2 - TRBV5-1 TGCGCCAGCAGCCCGTCGGGACAGAAGAACACCGGGGAGCTGTTTTTT CASSPSGQKNTGELFF
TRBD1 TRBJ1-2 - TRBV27 TGTGCCAGCAAAACAGGGGACAATGGCTACACCTTC CASKTGDNGYTF
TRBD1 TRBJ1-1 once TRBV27 TGTGCCAGCACTAAGACAGGGATGAACACTGAAGCTTTCTTT CASTKTGMNTEAFF
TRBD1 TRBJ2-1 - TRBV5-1 TGCGCCAGCAGCTGGGACAGCTCCTACAATGAGCAGTTCTTC CASSWDSSYNEQFF
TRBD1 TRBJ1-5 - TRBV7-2 TGTGCCAGCAGCTTAGCTCACGGGACAGGATTCCGGCCCCAGCATTTT CASSLAHGTGFRPQHF
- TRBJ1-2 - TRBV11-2 TGTGCCAGCCGGGGCCAGGGGAGCTATGGCTACACCTTC CASRGQGSYGYTF
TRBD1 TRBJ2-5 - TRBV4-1 TGCGCCAGCAGCCAAGGCCAGGGGGCGAGGGAGACCCAGTACTTC CASSQGQGARETQYF
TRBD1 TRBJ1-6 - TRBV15 TGTGCCACCAGCAGAGCAGCCGGGACAGCTAATTCACCCCTCCACTTT CATSRAAGTANSPLHF
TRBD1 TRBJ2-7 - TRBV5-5 TGTGCCAGCAGCTTCGAACAGGGGCCCTACGAGCAGTACTTC CASSFEQGPYEQYF
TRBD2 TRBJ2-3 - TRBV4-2 TGTGCCAGCAGCCAAGAAAGGCAAACTAGCGGGGCCGGCACAGATACGCAGTATTTT CASSQERQTSGAGTDTQYF
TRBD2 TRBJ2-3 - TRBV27 TGTGCCAGCAGTTCGCCACTAGCGGGCAGGACAGATACGCAGTATTTT CASSSPLAGRTDTQYF
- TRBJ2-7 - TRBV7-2 TGTGCCAGCAGCTTAGAGGGCCGGAAGCAGTACTTC CASSLEGRKQYF
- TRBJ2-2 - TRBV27 TGTGCCACCTACCAGTCTTCGAACACCGGGGAGCTGTTTTTT CATYQSSNTGELFF
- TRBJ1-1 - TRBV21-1 TGTGCCAGCAGCAAATGGGGTTTGGGTTTTAGGACTGAAGCTTTCTTT CASSKWGLGFRTEAFF
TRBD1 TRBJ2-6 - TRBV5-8 TGTGCCAGCAGCCCGCGACAGGGGCTCACTGGGGCCAACGTCCTGACTTTC CASSPRQGLTGANVLTF
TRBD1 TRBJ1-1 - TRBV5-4 TGTGCCAGCAGCTTAAGGCCAGGGGGCCCTGAAGCTTTCTTT CASSLRPGGPEAFF
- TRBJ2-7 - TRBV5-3 TGTGCCAGAAGCTTAGAGCGGTCCTACGAGCAGTACTTC CARSLERSYEQYF
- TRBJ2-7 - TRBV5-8 TGTGCCAGCACAAGGGGGAGCGAGCAGTACTTC CASTRGSEQYF
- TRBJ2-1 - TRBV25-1 TGTGCCAGTTCTACGCGGGACTCCGGAACAAGCTCCTACAATGAGCAGTTCTTC CASSTRDSGTSSYNEQFF
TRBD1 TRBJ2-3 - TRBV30 TGTGCCTGGAGGGGGACAGGGGGCACAGATACGCAGTATTTT CAWRGTGGTDTQYF
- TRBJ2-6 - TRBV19 TGTGCCAGTAGTACCATAGACAGGTCCGGGGCCAACGTCCTGACTTTC CASSTIDRSGANVLTF